The entry below describes one TCR beta chain. Described time point: baseline pretreatment blood. Treatment: 15 Gy SBRT to primary tumor, nephrectomy 4 weeks later. V trimming: 4 bases; J trimming: 11 bases; junction bases outside the gene matches: 13. The CDR3 totals 15 residues. Germline loops: CDR1 SGHRS, CDR2 YFSETQ. This sample is part of a study of radiation and T cells in renal cell carcinoma. Using immunoSEQ multiplex PCR, the repertoire was profiled, and TCRdb retains in-frame clones only, with some absent. The sample has roughly 150,000 clones, about 87% seen once. This sequence joins TRBV5-1 and TRBJ2-3; 10 nucleotides agree with TRBD1. The source of this sequence is a woman aged 70-85 years with renal cell carcinoma. This specimen consisted of blood, obtained from a patient whose treatment included radiotherapy and nephrectomy. CDR3 region: CASSVRDRGPSMQYF. The CDR3 bases are TGCGCCAGCAGCGTCCGGGACAGGGGCCCGTCGATGCAGTATTTT.